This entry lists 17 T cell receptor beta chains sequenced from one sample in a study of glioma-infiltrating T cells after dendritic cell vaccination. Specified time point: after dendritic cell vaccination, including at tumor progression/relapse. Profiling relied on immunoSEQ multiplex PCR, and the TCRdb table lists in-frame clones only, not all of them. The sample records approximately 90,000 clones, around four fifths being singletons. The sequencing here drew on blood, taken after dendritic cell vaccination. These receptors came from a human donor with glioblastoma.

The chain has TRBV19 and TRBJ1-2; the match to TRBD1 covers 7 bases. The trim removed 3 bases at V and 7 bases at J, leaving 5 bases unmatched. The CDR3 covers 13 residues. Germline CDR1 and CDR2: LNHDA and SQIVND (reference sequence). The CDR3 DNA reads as TGTGCCAGTAGTATTACAGGGGAAAGTGGCTACACCTTC. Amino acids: CASSITGESGYTF.

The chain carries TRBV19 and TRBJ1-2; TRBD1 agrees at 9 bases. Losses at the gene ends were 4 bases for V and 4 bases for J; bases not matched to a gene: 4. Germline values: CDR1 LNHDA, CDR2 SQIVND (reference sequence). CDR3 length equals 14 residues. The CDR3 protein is CASSREQGAYGYTF. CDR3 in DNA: TGTGCCAGTAGTAGAGAACAGGGGGCCTATGGCTACACCTTC.

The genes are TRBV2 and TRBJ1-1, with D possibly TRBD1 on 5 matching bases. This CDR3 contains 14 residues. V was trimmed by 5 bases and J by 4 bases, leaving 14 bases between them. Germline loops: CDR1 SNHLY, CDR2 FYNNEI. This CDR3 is CASSLFQGPTEAFF. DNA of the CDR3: TGTGCCAGCAGTCTCTTTCAGGGCCCCACTGAAGCTTTCTTT.

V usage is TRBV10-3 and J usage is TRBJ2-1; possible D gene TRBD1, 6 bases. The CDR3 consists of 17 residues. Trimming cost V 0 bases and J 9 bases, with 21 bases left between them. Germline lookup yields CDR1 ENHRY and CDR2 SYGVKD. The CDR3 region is CAISESSWVRGALEQFF. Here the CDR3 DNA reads TGTGCCATCAGTGAGTCCAGCTGGGTCAGGGGAGCGCTTGAGCAGTTCTTC.

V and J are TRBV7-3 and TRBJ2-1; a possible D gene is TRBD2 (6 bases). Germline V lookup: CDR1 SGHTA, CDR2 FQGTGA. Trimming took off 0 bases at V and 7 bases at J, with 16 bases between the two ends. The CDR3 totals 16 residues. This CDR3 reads CASSLTHTMGGNEQFF. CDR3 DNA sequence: TGTGCCAGCAGCTTAACCCACACGATGGGGGGAAATGAGCAGTTCTTC.

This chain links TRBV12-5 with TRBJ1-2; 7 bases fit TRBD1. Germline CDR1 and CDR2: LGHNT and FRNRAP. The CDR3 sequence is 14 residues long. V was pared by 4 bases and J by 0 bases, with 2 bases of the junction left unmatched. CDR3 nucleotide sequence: TGTGCTAGTGGTTGGGGGACAGCTAACTATGGCTACACCTTC. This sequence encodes CASGWGTANYGYTF.

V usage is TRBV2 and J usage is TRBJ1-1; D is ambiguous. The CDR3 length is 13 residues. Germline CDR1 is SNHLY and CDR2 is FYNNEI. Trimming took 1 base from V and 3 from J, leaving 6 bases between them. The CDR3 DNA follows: TGTGCCAGCAGTGAAGGGCAGTACACTGAAGCTTTCTTT. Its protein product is CASSEGQYTEAFF.

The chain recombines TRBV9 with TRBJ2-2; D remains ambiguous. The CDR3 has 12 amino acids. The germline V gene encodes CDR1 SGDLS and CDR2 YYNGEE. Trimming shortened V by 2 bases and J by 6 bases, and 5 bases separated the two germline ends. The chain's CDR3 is CASSVLAGELFF. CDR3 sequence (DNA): TGTGCCAGCAGCGTTCTCGCCGGGGAGCTGTTTTTT.

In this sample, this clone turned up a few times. CDR3 bases: TGTGCCAGCAGGACCTCGGGGAAGGGAGAAAAACTGTTTTTT. Translating gives CASRTSGKGEKLFF. This chain links TRBV6-1 with TRBJ1-4; D gene uncertain. The CDR3 runs to 14 residues. Trimming stripped 6 bases from V and 8 bases from J, with 16 bases between. Germline V gene data show CDR1 as MNHNS and CDR2 as SASEGT.

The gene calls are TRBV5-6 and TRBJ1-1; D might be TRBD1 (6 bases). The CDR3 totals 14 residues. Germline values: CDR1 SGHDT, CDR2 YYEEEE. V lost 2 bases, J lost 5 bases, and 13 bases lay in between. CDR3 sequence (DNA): TGTGCCAGCAGCTTAGGGCAGGGGTGGACTGAAGCTTTCTTT. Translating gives CASSLGQGWTEAFF.

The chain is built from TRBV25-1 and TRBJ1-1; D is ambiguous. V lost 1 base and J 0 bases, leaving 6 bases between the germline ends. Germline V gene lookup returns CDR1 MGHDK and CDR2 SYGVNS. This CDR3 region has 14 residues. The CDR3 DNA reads TGTGCCAGCAGTGAATCCCCCATGAACACTGAAGCTTTCTTT. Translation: CASSESPMNTEAFF.

The CDR3 loop reads CATLKNPGASGVGPNEKLFF. CDR3 coding DNA: TGTGCCACCCTCAAGAATCCCGGGGCTTCGGGGGTCGGGCCTAATGAAAAACTGTTTTTT. V and J are TRBV15 and TRBJ1-4, with D perhaps matching TRBD1 (5 bases). The germline gives CDR1 LNHNV, CDR2 YYDKDF (reference sequence). Trimming cost V 8 bases and J 3 bases, with 31 bases left between them. CDR3 length: 20 amino acids.

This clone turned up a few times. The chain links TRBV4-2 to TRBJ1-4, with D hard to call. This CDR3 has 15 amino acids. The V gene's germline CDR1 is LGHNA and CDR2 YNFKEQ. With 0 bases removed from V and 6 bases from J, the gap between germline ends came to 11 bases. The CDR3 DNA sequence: TGTGCCAGCAGCCAAGACCCGGTTTTGGATGAAAAACTGTTTTTT. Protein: CASSQDPVLDEKLFF.

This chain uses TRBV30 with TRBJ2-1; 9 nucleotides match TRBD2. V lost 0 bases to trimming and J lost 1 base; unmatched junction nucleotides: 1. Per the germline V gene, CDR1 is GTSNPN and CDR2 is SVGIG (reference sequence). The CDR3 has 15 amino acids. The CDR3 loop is CAWSVTSGSYNEQFF. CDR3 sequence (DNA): TGTGCCTGGAGTGTGACTAGCGGATCCTACAATGAGCAGTTCTTC.

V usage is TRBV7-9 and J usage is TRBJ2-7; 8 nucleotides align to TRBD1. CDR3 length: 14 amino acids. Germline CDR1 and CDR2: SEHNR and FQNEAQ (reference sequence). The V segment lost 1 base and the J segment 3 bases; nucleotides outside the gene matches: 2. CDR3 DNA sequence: TGTGCCAGCAGCTTAGACGGACAGGGCTACGAGCAGTACTTC. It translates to CASSLDGQGYEQYF.

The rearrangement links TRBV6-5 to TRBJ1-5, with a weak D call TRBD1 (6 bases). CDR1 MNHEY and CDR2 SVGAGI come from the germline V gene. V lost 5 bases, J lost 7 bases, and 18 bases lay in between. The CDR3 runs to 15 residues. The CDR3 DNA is TGTGCCAGCAGTCTTACCTGGGACATCGGGCAGCCCCAGCATTTT. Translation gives CASSLTWDIGQPQHF.

This CDR3 is CASSEVRGEQFF. DNA of the CDR3: TGTGCCAGCAGTGAAGTCCGGGGTGAGCAGTTCTTC. The rearrangement joins TRBV6-5 to TRBJ2-1; possibly TRBD2 for D (5 bases). The CDR3 is 12 amino acids. Trimming removed 5 bases from V and 9 bases from J, with 11 bases in between. Per the germline V gene, CDR1 is MNHEY and CDR2 is SVGAGI.